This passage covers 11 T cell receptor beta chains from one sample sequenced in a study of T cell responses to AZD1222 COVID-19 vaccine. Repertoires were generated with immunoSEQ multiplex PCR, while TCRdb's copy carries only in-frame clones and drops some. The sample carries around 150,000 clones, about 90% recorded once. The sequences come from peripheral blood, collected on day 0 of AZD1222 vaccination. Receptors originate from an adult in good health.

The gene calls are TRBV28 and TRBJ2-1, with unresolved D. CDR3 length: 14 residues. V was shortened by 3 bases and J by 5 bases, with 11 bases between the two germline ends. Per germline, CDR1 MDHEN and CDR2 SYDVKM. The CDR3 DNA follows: TGTGCCAGCAGTTTGGTCACTCCTAACAATGAGCAGTTCTTC. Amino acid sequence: CASSLVTPNNEQFF.

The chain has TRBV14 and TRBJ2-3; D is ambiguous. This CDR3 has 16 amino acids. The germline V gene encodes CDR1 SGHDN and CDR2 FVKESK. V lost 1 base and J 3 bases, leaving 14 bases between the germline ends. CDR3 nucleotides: TGTGCCAGCAGCCAAGTTCAAACCCCAACTACAGATACGCAGTATTTT. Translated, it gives CASSQVQTPTTDTQYF.

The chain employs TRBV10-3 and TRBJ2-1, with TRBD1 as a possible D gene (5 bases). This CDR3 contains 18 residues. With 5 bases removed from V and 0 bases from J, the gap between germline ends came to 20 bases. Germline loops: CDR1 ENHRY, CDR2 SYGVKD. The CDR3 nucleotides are TGTGCCATCAGTAAAGTAGAGGAAGGGGCTCCCTCCTACAATGAGCAGTTCTTC. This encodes CAISKVEEGAPSYNEQFF.

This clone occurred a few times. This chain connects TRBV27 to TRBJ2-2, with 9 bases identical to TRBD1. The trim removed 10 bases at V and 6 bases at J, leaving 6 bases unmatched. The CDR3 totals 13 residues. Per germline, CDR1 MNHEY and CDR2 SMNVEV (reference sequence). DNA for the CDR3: TGTGCCACAGGGACAGGGTCCTCCGGGGAGCTGTTTTTT. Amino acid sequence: CATGTGSSGELFF.

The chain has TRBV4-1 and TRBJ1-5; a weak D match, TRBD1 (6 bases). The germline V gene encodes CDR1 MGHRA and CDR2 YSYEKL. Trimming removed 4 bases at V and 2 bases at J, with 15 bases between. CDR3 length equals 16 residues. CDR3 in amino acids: CASSPYRGAGNQPQHF. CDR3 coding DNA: TGCGCCAGCAGCCCCTATCGGGGGGCTGGCAATCAGCCCCAGCATTTT.

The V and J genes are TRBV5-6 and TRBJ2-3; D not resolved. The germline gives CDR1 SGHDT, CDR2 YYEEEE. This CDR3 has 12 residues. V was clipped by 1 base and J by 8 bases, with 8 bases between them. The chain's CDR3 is CASSLSASTQYF. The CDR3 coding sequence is TGTGCCAGCAGCTTGTCGGCGAGTACGCAGTATTTT.

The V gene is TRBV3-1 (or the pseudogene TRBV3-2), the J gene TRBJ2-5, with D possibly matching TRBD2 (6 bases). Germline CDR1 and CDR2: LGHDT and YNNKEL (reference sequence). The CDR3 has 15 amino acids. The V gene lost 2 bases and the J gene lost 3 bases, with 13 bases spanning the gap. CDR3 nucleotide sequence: TGTGCCAGCAGCCAACCGGGAGATGGGGAAGAGACCCAGTACTTC. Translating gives CASSQPGDGEETQYF.

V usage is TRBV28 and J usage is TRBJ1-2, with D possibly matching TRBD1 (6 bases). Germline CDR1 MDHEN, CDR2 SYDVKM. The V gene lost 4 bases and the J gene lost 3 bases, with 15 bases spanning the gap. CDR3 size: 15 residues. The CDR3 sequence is CASSSASTGDYGYTF. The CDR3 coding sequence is TGTGCCAGCAGTTCAGCCTCGACAGGCGACTATGGCTACACCTTC.

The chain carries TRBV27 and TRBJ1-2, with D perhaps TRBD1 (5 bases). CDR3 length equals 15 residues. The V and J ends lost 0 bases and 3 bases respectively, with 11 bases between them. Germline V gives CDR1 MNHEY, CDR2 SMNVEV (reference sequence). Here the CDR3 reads CASSLSRRGDYGYTF. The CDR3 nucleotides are TGTGCCAGCAGTTTATCTCGGCGAGGGGACTATGGCTACACCTTC.

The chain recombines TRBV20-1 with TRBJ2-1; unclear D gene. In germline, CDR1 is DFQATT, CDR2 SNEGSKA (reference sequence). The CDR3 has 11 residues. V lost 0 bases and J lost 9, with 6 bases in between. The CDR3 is CSARDLGEQFF. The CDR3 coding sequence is TGCAGTGCTAGAGATTTGGGTGAGCAGTTCTTC.

The CDR3 loop reads CASRGPRKQYF. In DNA, the CDR3 is TGCGCCAGCAGGGGGCCGAGGAAGCAGTACTTC. This rearrangement joins TRBV10-1 to TRBJ2-7; maybe TRBD1 (5 bases). This CDR3 has 11 residues. Germline loops: CDR1 WNHNN, CDR2 SYGVQD (reference sequence). Trimming left V 6 bases short and J 8 bases short, with 11 bases between.